The clone carrying this T cell receptor (beta chain) was picked up a small number of times. This record comes from a study of spatial heterogeneity in lung cancer. Described time point: sample taken at primary tumor resection. After removal of 2 bases from V and 2 bases from J, the junction contained 5 bases not matched to a gene. The CDR3 loop spans 16 amino acids. Germline CDR1 and CDR2: MDHEN and SYDVKM. TCRdb passed the 5' RACE reads through MiXCR, listing each CDR3 protein once. The sample records around 66,000 distinct CDR3 sequences, about 5.9% being singletons. This clonotype originated in a female donor with early-stage non-small cell lung cancer. This specimen consisted of PBMCs, obtained at surgery. J is TRBJ2-7 and V is TRBV28; TRBD1 aligns across 11 bases. CDR3 protein: CASSLNWDRGAYEQYF. DNA for the CDR3: TGTGCCAGCAGTTTAAACTGGGACAGGGGGGCCTACGAGCAGTACTTC.